Below, 20 T cell receptor beta chains from the same sample are listed, as sequenced in a study of T cells in Graves' hyperthyroidism and ophthalmopathy. Authors of the study amplified TCR beta CDR3 regions from RNA transcripts. TCR CDR3 underwent first-round RT-PCR with the HTBI primer set. TCRdb re-called the multiplex PCR reads with MiXCR, one entry per CDR3 protein. Seen here are about 640,000 distinct CDR3 sequences, less than 25% observed once, and the top ten hold around a third. Sample: blood. The receptors were gathered from a man aged 30 to 39 with Graves' ophthalmopathy.

The chain has TRBV6-1 and TRBJ2-7; D may correspond to TRBD1 or TRBD2 (5 bases each). V was pared by 5 bases and J by 4 bases, with 18 bases between. CDR1 and CDR2 (germline): MNHNS, SASEGT. The CDR3 loop spans 15 amino acids. CDR3 loop: CASSPSHGGRYEQYF. The CDR3 DNA reads as TGTGCCAGCAGTCCCTCCCATGGGGGACGGTACGAGCAGTACTTC.

J is TRBJ2-1 and V is TRBV20-1, with 9 positions matching TRBD2. The CDR3 contains 15 residues. The trim removed 3 bases at V and 4 bases at J, leaving 7 bases unmatched. Per germline, CDR1 DFQATT and CDR2 SNEGSKA (reference sequence). DNA for the CDR3: TGCAGTGCTAGCCCAATAGCGGGAGCTTACAATGAGCAGTTCTTC. This gives the protein CSASPIAGAYNEQFF.

Written as DNA, the CDR3 is TGTGCCAGCAGTTACCTACACCTCCGGGACAGTTATTCACCCCTCCACTTT. Translating gives CASSYLHLRDSYSPLHF. The rearrangement uses TRBV6-2 or TRBV6-3 and TRBJ1-6; 7 bases map to TRBD1. Germline V gene lookup returns CDR1 MNHEY and CDR2 SVGEGT. The CDR3 totals 17 residues. V trimming: 2 bases; J trimming: 8 bases; junction bases outside the gene matches: 12.

This chain joins TRBV6-1 and TRBJ2-2; D is ambiguous. Germline assignment: CDR1 MNHNS and CDR2 SASEGT. With 4 bases removed from V and 4 bases from J, the gap between germline ends came to 7 bases. The CDR3 totals 13 residues. The CDR3: CASSGASTGELFF. The DNA of the CDR3 is TGTGCCAGCAGTGGTGCGAGCACCGGGGAGCTGTTTTTT.

This chain uses TRBV19 with TRBJ2-7, with TRBD2 matching 7 bases. CDR3 length: 13 amino acids. Germline CDR1 LNHDA, CDR2 SQIVND (reference sequence). V trimming: 9 bases; J trimming: 7 bases; junction bases outside the gene matches: 12. The CDR3 DNA reads TGTGCCAGCCATTCTAGCGGTAGGGAGGAGCAGTACTTC. Encoded protein: CASHSSGREEQYF.

The V call is TRBV10-3, the J call TRBJ2-5; tentative D call: TRBD2 (5 bases). V was cut by 4 bases and J by 4 bases, with 10 bases left in between. The CDR3 contains 13 residues. CDR1 and CDR2 (germline): ENHRY, SYGVKD. The CDR3: CAISVSEVETQYF. As DNA, the CDR3 is TGTGCCATCAGTGTTAGCGAAGTAGAGACCCAGTACTTC.

The chain is built from TRBV20-1 and TRBJ2-3; tentatively, D is TRBD2 (6 bases). Germline V gene sequence: CDR1 DFQATT, CDR2 SNEGSKA (reference sequence). Trimming shortened V by 6 bases and J by 7 bases, and 20 bases separated the two germline ends. The CDR3 spans 14 residues. The CDR3 sequence: CSAPRREQGNTQYF. CDR3 bases: TGCAGTGCCCCGAGGAGGGAGCAGGGAAATACGCAGTATTTT.

This rearrangement joins TRBV20-1 to TRBJ2-5; no firm D call. The CDR3 loop spans 11 amino acids. Trimming shortened V by 5 bases and J by 0 bases, and 4 bases separated the two germline ends. Per the germline V gene, CDR1 is DFQATT and CDR2 is SNEGSKA (reference sequence). The CDR3 loop is CSALYQETQYF. CDR3 DNA sequence: TGCAGTGCTCTCTACCAAGAGACCCAGTACTTC.

This clonotype was counted ten times or more. The chain links TRBV12-3 or TRBV12-4 to TRBJ1-4, with unresolved D. CDR3 length equals 12 residues. Trimming took 5 bases from V and 5 from J, leaving 6 bases between them. The CDR3 DNA reads as TGTGCCAGCAGTCGACCCAATGAAAAACTGTTTTTT. The encoded protein is CASSRPNEKLFF.

Worth noting for this clonotype: The CDR3 ends on some other residue instead of the conserved phenylalanine or tryptophan, so this is likely a read error. The V and J genes are TRBV3-1 and TRBJ2-1; 7 bases agree with TRBD1. Germline CDR1 is LGHDT and CDR2 is YNNKEL (reference sequence). This CDR3 is built from 15 residues. Trimming took 6 bases from V and 0 from J; bases not matched to a gene: 5. In nucleotides, the CDR3 is TGTGCCAGCAGAGTCGGGACAGCCTCCTACAATGAGCAGTTCTCC. It translates to CASRVGTASYNEQFS.

This clonotype was observed many times. This rearrangement joins TRBV6-6 to TRBJ2-7; D not resolved. V gave up 2 bases and J gave up 5 bases, with 10 bases separating them. The CDR3 is 13 residues long. CDR1 and CDR2 (germline): MNHNY, SVGAGI (reference sequence). The CDR3 spells CASSYRRKHEQYF. The CDR3 DNA follows: TGTGCCAGCAGTTACCGTCGTAAACACGAGCAGTACTTC.

This clonotype was detected ten times or more. This rearrangement joins TRBV12-3 or TRBV12-4 to TRBJ2-7, with 7 bases identical to TRBD1. V was clipped by 4 bases and J by 4 bases; unmatched bases: 7. The CDR3 totals 14 residues. CDR3 in DNA: TGTGCCAGCAGTTCCCCCTACAGGGGATACGAGCAGTACTTC. It is translated as CASSSPYRGYEQYF.

This clonotype occurred many times. The chain uses TRBV28 and TRBJ1-1, with 7 positions matching TRBD1. The CDR3 extends over 15 amino acids. Germline lookup yields CDR1 MDHEN and CDR2 SYDVKM. Losses at the gene ends were 6 bases for V and 1 base for J; bases not matched to a gene: 8. CDR3 coding DNA: TGTGCCAGCAGCCGACAGGGCGGAACGAACACTGAAGCTTTCTTT. It yields the protein CASSRQGGTNTEAFF.

V is TRBV30 and J is TRBJ1-1, with D unclear. Germline V gene data show CDR1 as GTSNPN and CDR2 as SVGIG (reference sequence). V dropped 3 bases and J dropped 4 bases, with 15 bases sitting between them. This CDR3 has 14 residues. The CDR3 protein is CAWSLDGRGTEAFF. The CDR3 bases are TGTGCCTGGAGCCTGGACGGCCGGGGCACTGAAGCTTTCTTT.

This clonotype was recorded a few times. The J gene is TRBJ2-7, the V gene TRBV2; tentatively, D is TRBD1 (6 bases). V was pared by 4 bases and J by 0 bases, with 13 bases between. Germline lookup yields CDR1 SNHLY and CDR2 FYNNEI. This CDR3 contains 15 residues. The CDR3 region has the DNA TGTGCCAGCAGTGGGGACATTTCTAGCTCCTACGAGCAGTACTTC. Protein: CASSGDISSSYEQYF.

This clonotype was detected only a few times. The gene calls are TRBV6-2 or TRBV6-3 and TRBJ2-5, with a possible D match to TRBD2 (6 bases). Trimming removed 4 bases at V and 2 bases at J, with 17 bases between. The CDR3 consists of 16 residues. CDR1 MNHEY and CDR2 SVGEGT come from the germline V gene. DNA for the CDR3: TGTGCCAGCAGTTTAGAGAGGCGGGACCCGCAAGAGACCCAGTACTTC. Translation gives CASSLERRDPQETQYF.

This clonotype has just a few counts. The CDR3 DNA reads TGTGCCAGCGGAGGGGCCACGGGCTACACCTTC. It yields the protein CASGGATGYTF. This rearrangement joins TRBV6-1 to TRBJ1-2, with D possibly being TRBD1 (5 bases). Trimming took 8 bases from V and 8 from J, leaving 12 bases between them. Germline loops: CDR1 MNHNS, CDR2 SASEGT. This CDR3 has 11 residues.

This clonotype has a handful of counts. The rearrangement links TRBV28 to TRBJ2-1; D unresolved. Trimming removed 2 bases from V and 12 bases from J, with 8 bases in between. The V gene's germline CDR1 is MDHEN and CDR2 SYDVKM. The CDR3 is 11 amino acids. The CDR3 DNA reads as TGTGCCAGCAGTTTAAATGGTCGGCAGTTCTTC. Protein: CASSLNGRQFF.

V and J are TRBV27 and TRBJ2-7; weak D call: TRBD1 (6 bases). V was pared by 2 bases and J by 0 bases, with 11 bases between. The germline CDR1 and CDR2 sequences are MNHEY and SMNVEV (reference sequence). This CDR3 is built from 15 residues. The CDR3 bases are TGTGCCAGCAGTTTAAGGGGGACGGACTCCTACGAGCAGTACTTC. Translation gives CASSLRGTDSYEQYF.

The DNA of the CDR3 is TGTGCCAGCAGCTTACTAGCGGGTCTGCGCACAGATACGCAGTATTTT. The encoded protein is CASSLLAGLRTDTQYF. This sequence joins TRBV13 and TRBJ2-3; 8 positions agree with TRBD2. V lost 2 bases, J lost 1 base, and 5 bases stayed unmatched. Germline V gene data show CDR1 as PRHDT and CDR2 as FYEKMQ (reference sequence). This CDR3 region has 16 residues.